What follows is one T cell receptor beta chain and its context. There is no known antigen for this receptor. Base qualities are missing; no much larger clone stands one base away. This specimen comes from a study of blood T cell repertoires in COVID-19 (TCRdb year 2020). Background on the whole study: Samples from collaborators originated in the United States, Italy and Spain and spanned both the acute and convalescent phases of COVID-19. Samples came from the ongoing ImmuneRACE study (first 160 participants) plus 1,254 subjects from 6 global collaborators. The prospective study material was composed of cDNA or gDNA derived from T cells, B-cell-depleted T cells, or PBMCs. The dataset comprised deeply sampled blood TCRbeta repertoires from subjects exposed to, actively infected with, or recovered from COVID-19. The repertoires were released in a freely available public database meant as a resource for research on the immune response to SARS-CoV-2. Where HLA class I and class II types were available, the types were taken from metadata supplied by the sample provider, not from assay-based typing. Nearly every sample came with metadata listing a de-identified subject ID, COVID-19 status, age in years and sex. Points the paper makes about the study in general: The amount of clinical and demographic metadata varied by source and participant and was provided uncurated.

Clipping removes 0 bases from V and 1 base from J, with 11 as the unmatched junction base count. There are 18 amino acids in the CDR3, from cysteine to phenylalanine inclusive. The only DNA kept is the CDR3, 54 bases in frame from the first base. Per the germline V gene (reference sequence), LGHDT is the CDR1 and YNNKEL is the CDR2. One collaborating source in Seattle enrolled patients during active infection and followed them longitudinally through the course of disease. Whole blood was collected in K2EDTA tubes by collaborating institutions according to the institutions' own protocols. For TCRbeta analysis, collaborators shipped samples in one of three forms: frozen whole blood, isolated PBMCs, or DNA extracted from either of those sample types. TCRbeta CDR3 regions were amplified from genomic DNA by means of the immunoSEQ Assay, a bias-controlled multiplex PCR. On the study's bioinformatics: Nucleated cell counts per sample were estimated from amplification of reference gene primers within the assay. To quantify the absolute abundance of each unique TCRbeta CDR3 rearrangement, sequence reads were collapsed and filtered. For each sample, productive Simpson clonality was calculated as the square root of Simpson's diversity index over productive rearrangements. The table was pulled from immuneACCESS by TCRdb, which kept in-frame rearrangements only. Such tables lose some clones; where checked, under half of the loss comes from unresolved V genes, and the rest has no known cause. V and J calls plus clone size are reproduced from that table; the DNA served to infer D and trimming. This sample gives 200,000 to 250,000 clones in total; about 83% of them show up just once. The ten largest clones represent around 1.3% of the sample.

The V and J segments used are TRBV3-1 (or the pseudogene TRBV3-2) and TRBJ2-5, with TRBD1 identical over 7 junction bases. The TCR sequence derives from a woman aged 25-40 years with COVID-19, enrolled during active disease. The sample taken for sequencing was peripheral blood. The DNA sequence is TGTGCCAGCAGCCAAGATCTGTCGGCAGGGGGAGTCCAAGAGACCCAGTACTTC. Translated, it reads CASSQDLSAGGVQETQYF.